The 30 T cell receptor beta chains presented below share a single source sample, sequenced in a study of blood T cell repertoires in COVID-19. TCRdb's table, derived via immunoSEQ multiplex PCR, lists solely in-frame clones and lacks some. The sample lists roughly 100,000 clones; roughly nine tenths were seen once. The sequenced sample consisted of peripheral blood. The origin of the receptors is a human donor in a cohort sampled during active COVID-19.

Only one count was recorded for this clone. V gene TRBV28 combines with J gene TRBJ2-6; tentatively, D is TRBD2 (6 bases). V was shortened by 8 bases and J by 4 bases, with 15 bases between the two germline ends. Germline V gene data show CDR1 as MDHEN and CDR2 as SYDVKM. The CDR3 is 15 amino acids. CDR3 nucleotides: TGTGCCAGCCAAATTGGAGGGCCCGGGGCCAACGTCCTGACTTTC. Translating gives CASQIGGPGANVLTF.

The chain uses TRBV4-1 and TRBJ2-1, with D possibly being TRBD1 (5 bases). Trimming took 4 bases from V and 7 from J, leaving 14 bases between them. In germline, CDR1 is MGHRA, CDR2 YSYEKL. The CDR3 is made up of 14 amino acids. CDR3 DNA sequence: TGCGCCAGCAGCCCTAGAGCTAGGGGTAATGAGCAGTTCTTC. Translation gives CASSPRARGNEQFF.

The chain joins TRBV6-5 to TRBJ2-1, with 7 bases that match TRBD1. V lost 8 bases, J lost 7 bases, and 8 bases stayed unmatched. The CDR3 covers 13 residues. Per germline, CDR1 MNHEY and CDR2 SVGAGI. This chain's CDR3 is CASRRQGRNEQFF. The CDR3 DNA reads TGTGCCAGCCGCAGACAGGGTCGTAATGAGCAGTTCTTC.

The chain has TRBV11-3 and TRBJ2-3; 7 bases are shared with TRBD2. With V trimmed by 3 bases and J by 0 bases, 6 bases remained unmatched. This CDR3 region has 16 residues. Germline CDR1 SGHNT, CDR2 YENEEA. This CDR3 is CASSFGGNPSTDTQYF. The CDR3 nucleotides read TGTGCCAGCAGCTTCGGGGGGAACCCTAGCACAGATACGCAGTATTTT.

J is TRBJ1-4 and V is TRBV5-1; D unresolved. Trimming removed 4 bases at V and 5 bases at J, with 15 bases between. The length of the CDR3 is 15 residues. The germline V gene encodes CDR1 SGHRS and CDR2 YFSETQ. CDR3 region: CASSALETGNEKLFF. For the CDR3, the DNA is TGCGCCAGCAGCGCTCTGGAGACTGGCAATGAAAAACTGTTTTTT. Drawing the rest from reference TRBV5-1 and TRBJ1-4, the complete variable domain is KAGVTQTPRYLIKTRGQQVTLSCSPISGHRSVSWYQQTPGQGLQFLFEYFSETQRNKGNFPGRFSGRQFSNSRSEMNVSTLELGDSALYLCASSALETGNEKLFFGSGTQLSVL.

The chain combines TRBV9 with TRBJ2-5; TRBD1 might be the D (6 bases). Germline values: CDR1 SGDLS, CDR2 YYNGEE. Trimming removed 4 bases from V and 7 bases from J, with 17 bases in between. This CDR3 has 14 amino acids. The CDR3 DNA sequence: TGTGCCAGCAGCTCATTGGGGTTAGGGGGGACCCAGTACTTC. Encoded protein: CASSSLGLGGTQYF.

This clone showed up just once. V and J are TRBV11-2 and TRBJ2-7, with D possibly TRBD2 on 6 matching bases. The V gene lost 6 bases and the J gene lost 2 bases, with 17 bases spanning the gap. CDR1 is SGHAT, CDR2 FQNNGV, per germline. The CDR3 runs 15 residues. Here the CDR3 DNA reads TGTGCCAGCAGAGCAATGGGGGGTAGCCCCTACGAGCAGTACTTC. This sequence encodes CASRAMGGSPYEQYF. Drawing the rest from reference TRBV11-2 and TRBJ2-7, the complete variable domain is EAGVAQSPRYKIIEKRQSVAFWCNPISGHATLYWYQQILGQGPKLLIQFQNNGVVDDSQLPKDRFSAERLKGVDSTLKIQPAKLEDSAVYLCASRAMGGSPYEQYFGPGTRLTVT.

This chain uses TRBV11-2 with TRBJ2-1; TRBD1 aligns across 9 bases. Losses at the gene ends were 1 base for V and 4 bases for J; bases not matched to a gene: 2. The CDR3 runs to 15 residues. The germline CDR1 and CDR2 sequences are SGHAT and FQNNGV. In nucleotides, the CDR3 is TGTGCCAGCAGCTTAGGACAGGGGGGGTACAATGAGCAGTTCTTC. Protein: CASSLGQGGYNEQFF.

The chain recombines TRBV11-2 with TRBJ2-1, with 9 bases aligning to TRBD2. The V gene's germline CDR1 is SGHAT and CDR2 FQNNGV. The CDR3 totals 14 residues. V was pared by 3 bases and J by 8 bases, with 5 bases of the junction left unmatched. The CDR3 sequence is CASSLGLARDEQFF. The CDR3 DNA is TGTGCCAGCAGCTTGGGACTAGCCCGGGATGAGCAGTTCTTC. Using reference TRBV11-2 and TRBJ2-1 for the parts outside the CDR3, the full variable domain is EAGVAQSPRYKIIEKRQSVAFWCNPISGHATLYWYQQILGQGPKLLIQFQNNGVVDDSQLPKDRFSAERLKGVDSTLKIQPAKLEDSAVYLCASSLGLARDEQFFGPGTRLTVL.

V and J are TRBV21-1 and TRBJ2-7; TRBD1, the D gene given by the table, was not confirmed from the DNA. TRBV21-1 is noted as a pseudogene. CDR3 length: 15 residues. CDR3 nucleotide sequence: TGTGCCAGCAGCAGCCGGGACAGGGTCATCGACGAGCAGTACTTC. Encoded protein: CASSSRDRVIDEQYF.

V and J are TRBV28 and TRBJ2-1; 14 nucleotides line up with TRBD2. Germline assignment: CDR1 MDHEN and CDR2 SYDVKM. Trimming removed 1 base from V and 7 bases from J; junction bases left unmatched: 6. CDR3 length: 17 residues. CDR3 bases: TGTGCCAGCAGTTTATTGGGGACTAGCGGGAGACGGAATGAGCAGTTCTTC. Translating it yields CASSLLGTSGRRNEQFF.

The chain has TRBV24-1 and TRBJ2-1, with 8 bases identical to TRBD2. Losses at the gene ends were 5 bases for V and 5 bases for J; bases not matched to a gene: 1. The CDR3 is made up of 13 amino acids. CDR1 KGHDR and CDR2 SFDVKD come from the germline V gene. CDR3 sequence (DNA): TGTGCCACCAGTGTACTAGCGGACAATGAGCAGTTCTTC. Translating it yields CATSVLADNEQFF.

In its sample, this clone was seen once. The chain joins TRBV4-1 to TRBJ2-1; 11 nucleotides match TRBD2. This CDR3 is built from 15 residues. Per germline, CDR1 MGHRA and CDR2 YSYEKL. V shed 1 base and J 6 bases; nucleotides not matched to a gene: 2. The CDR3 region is CASSQVAGGRNEQFF. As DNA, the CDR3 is TGCGCCAGCAGCCAAGTAGCGGGGGGGCGCAATGAGCAGTTCTTC.

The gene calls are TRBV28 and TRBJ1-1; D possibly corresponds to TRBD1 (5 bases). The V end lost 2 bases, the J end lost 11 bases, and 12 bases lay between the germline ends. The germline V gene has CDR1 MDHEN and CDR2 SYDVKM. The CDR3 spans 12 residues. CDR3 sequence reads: CASSLTDSRAFF. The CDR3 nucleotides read TGTGCCAGCAGTTTAACCGACAGTAGGGCTTTCTTT.

Here the CDR3 DNA reads TGTGCCAGCAGCTTGAGAGCGGGAGTATCTACCTACGAGCAGTACTTC. Encoded protein: CASSLRAGVSTYEQYF. The chain carries TRBV5-6 and TRBJ2-7; 8 bases map to TRBD2. The germline V gene encodes CDR1 SGHDT and CDR2 YYEEEE. The CDR3 extends over 16 amino acids. Germline trimming cut 1 base from V and 2 bases from J; bases unmatched to any gene: 8.

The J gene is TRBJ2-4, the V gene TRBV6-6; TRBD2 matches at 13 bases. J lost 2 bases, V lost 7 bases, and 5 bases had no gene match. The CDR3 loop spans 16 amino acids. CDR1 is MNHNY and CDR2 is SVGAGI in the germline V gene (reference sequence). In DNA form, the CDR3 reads TGTGCCAGCAACCCAGGGACTAGCGGGACCAAAAACATTCAGTACTTC. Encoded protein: CASNPGTSGTKNIQYF.

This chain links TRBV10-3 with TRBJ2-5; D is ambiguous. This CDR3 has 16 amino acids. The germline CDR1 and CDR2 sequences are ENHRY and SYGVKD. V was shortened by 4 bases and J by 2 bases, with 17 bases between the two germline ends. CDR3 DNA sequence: TGTGCCATCAGTGTTATAGACTCTCAGTTACAAGAGACCCAGTACTTC. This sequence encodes CAISVIDSQLQETQYF.

DNA for the CDR3: TGCGCCAGCACCCACAGGGGTTACAACGATGAGCAGTTCTTC. As protein: CASTHRGYNDEQFF. This rearrangement joins TRBV5-1 to TRBJ2-1; 7 bases are a match to TRBD1. Germline CDR1 and CDR2: SGHRS and YFSETQ. The CDR3 runs to 14 residues. V was pared by 6 bases and J by 8 bases, with 11 bases of the junction left unmatched. The whole variable domain, remainder taken from reference TRBV5-1 and TRBJ2-1, is KAGVTQTPRYLIKTRGQQVTLSCSPISGHRSVSWYQQTPGQGLQFLFEYFSETQRNKGNFPGRFSGRQFSNSRSEMNVSTLELGDSALYLCASTHRGYNDEQFFGPGTRLTVL.

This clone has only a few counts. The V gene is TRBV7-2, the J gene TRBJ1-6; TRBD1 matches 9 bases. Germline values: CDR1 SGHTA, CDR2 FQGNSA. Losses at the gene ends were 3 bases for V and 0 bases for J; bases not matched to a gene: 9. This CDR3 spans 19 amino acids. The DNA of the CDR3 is TGTGCCAGCAGCTTCCATGGACAGGGGAAGGGCTCCTATAATTCACCCCTCCACTTT. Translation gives CASSFHGQGKGSYNSPLHF.

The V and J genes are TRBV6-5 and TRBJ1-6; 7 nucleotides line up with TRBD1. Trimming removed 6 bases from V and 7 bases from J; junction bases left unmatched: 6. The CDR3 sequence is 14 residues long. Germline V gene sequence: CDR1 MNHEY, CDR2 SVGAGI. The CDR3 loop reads CASRRQGMNSPLHF. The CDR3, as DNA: TGTGCCAGCAGACGACAGGGTATGAATTCACCCCTCCACTTT.

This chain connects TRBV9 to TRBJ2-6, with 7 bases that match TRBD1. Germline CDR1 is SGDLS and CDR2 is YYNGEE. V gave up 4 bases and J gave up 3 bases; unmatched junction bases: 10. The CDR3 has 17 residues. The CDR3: CASSLTGTEVGANVLTF. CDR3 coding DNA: TGTGCCAGCAGCTTGACCGGGACAGAGGTTGGGGCCAACGTCCTGACTTTC. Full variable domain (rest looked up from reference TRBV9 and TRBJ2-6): DSGVTQTPKHLITATGQRVTLRCSPRSGDLSVYWYQQSLDQGLQFLIQYYNGEERAKGNILERFSAQQFPDLHSELNLSSLELGDSALYFCASSLTGTEVGANVLTFGAGSRLTVL.

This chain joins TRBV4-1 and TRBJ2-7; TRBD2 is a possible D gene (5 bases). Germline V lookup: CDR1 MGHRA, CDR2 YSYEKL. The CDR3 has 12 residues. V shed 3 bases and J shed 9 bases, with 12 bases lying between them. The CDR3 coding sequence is TGCGCCAGCAGCCACCCGGGGTCCGCGCAGTACTTC. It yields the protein CASSHPGSAQYF.

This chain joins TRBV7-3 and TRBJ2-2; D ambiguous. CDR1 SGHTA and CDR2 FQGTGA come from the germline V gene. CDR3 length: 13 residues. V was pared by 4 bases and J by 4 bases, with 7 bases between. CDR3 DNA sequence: TGTGCCAGCAGCTCTGAGCCCACCGGGGAGCTGTTTTTT. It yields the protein CASSSEPTGELFF.

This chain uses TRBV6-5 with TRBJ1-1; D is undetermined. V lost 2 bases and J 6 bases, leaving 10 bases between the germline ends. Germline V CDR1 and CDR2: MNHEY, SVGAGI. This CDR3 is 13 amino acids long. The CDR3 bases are TGTGCCAGCAGTTACGGGGAGGGCCCTGAAGCTTTCTTT. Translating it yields CASSYGEGPEAFF.

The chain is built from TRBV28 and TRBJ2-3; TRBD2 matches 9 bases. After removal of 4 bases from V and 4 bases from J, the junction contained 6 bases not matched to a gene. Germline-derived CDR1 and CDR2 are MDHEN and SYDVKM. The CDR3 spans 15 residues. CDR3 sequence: CASSYLAGGADTQYF. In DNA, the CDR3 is TGTGCCAGCAGTTACTTGGCGGGAGGGGCAGATACGCAGTATTTT.

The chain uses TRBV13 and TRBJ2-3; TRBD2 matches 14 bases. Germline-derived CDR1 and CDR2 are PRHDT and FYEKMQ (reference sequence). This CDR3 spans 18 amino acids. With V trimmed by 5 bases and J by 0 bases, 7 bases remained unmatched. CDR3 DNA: TGTGCCAGCAGCCTGGGACTAGCGGGAGACACGAGCACAGATACGCAGTATTTT. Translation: CASSLGLAGDTSTDTQYF. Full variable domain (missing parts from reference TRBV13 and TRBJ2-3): AAGVIQSPRHLIKEKRETATLKCYPIPRHDTVYWYQQGPGQDPQFLISFYEKMQSDKGSIPDRFSAQQFSDYHSELNMSSLELGDSALYFCASSLGLAGDTSTDTQYFGPGTRLTVL.

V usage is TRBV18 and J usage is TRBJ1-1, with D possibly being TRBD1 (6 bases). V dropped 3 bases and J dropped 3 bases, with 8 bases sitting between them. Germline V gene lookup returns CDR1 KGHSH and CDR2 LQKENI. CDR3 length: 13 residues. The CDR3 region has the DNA TGTGCCAGCTCACCCCGACAGGACACTGAAGCTTTCTTT. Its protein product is CASSPRQDTEAFF.

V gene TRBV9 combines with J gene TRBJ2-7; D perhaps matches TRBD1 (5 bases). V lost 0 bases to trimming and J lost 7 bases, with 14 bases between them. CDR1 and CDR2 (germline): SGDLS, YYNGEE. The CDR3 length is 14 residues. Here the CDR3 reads CASSVVQGPGEQYF. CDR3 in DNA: TGTGCCAGCAGCGTAGTCCAGGGTCCCGGGGAGCAGTACTTC.

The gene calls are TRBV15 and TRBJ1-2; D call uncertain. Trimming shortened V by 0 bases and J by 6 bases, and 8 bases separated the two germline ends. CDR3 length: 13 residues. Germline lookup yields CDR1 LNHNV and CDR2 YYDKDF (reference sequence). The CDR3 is CATSRDVADGYTF. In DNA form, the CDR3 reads TGTGCCACCAGCAGAGATGTAGCAGATGGCTACACCTTC.

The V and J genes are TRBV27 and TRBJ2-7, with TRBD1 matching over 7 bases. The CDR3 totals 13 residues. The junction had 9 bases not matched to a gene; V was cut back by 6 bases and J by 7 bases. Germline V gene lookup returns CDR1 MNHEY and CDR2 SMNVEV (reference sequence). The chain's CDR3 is CASRYRQGREQYF. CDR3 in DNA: TGTGCCAGCAGATATAGACAGGGTCGGGAGCAGTACTTC.